Listed below are T cell receptor beta chains from one sample, sequenced in a study of a mutant IDH1 vaccine in newly diagnosed glioma. Sequencing used immunoSEQ multiplex PCR; TCRdb keeps in-frame clones, though not all of them. The repertoire includes fewer than 85,000 clones, 80% to 90% of them detected once, and roughly 2.8% sits in the top ten. The sample was PBMCs, taken from a glioma patient treated with radiotherapy, temozolomide or both. The source of these receptors is a man aged 30-40 years with glioma. The CDR3 runs from the conserved cysteine through the conserved F or W. A D gene is named only where the DNA matches it firmly. The size entry is marked missing in some rows and otherwise reads once, few, many or a size class.

clone_size d_call j_call v_call cdr3_nt cdr3_aa
NA TRBD1 TRBJ2-1 TRBV5-1 TGCGCCAGCCAAGTAGGTCAGGACAGGTCCTACAATGAGCAGTTCTTC CASQVGQDRSYNEQFF
NA TRBD2 TRBJ2-1 TRBV11-3 TGTGCCAGCAGCCCTAGCGGGGGGGCGTACAATGAGCAGTTCTTC CASSPSGGAYNEQFF
NA NA TRBJ1-5 TRBV19 TGTGCCAGTAGGGGCAGGTTATATCAGCCCCAGCATTTT CASRGRLYQPQHF
NA NA TRBJ2-5 TRBV11-3 TGTGCCAGCAGCTTAGGAAGAGAGACCCAGTACTTC CASSLGRETQYF
NA NA TRBJ2-3 TRBV7-8 TGTGCCAGCAGCTTTGGGAGAGCCATCACAACAGATACGCAGTATTTT CASSFGRAITTDTQYF
NA TRBD1 TRBJ1-4 TRBV18 TGTGCCAGCTCACCACCGGGACAGGGGGCAACTAATGAAAAACTGTTTTTT CASSPPGQGATNEKLFF
NA NA TRBJ2-3 TRBV7-9 TGTGCCAGCAGCTTAAATTCCCGGCTTACGCAGTATTTT CASSLNSRLTQYF
NA TRBD2 TRBJ2-3 TRBV19 TGTGCCAGTAGTATCAGCGGGATCCTCACAGATACGCAGTATTTT CASSISGILTDTQYF
NA NA TRBJ1-6 TRBV7-9 TGTGCCAGCAGCCCGGGGCGGGATAATTCACCCCTCCACTTT CASSPGRDNSPLHF
NA TRBD1 TRBJ2-3 TRBV9 TGTGCCAGCAGCGCTAGACAGGGGAAAATTAGCACAGATACGCAGTATTTT CASSARQGKISTDTQYF
NA TRBD1 TRBJ2-5 TRBV27 TGTGCCAGCCGTCAAGCCAGGACAGGATTACGTGAGACCCAGTACTTC CASRQARTGLRETQYF
NA TRBD2 TRBJ2-3 TRBV11-2 TGTGCCAGCAGCCTACTAGTGGCGGGGGGGCTTACAGATACGCAGTATTTT CASSLLVAGGLTDTQYF
NA TRBD1 TRBJ1-4 TRBV4-1 TGCGCCAGCAGCCAATTGATTGGGACAGGGAATGAAAAACTGTTTTTT CASSQLIGTGNEKLFF
NA NA TRBJ1-6 TRBV4-1 TGCGCCAGCAGCCTCGTAAGCTCCTATAATTCACCCCTCCACTTT CASSLVSSYNSPLHF
NA NA TRBJ1-1 TRBV19 TGTGCCAGTAGCAGGGATGTGAGCACTGAAGCTTTCTTT CASSRDVSTEAFF
few NA TRBJ2-5 TRBV7-8 TGTGCCAGCAGCTTAGAGGCTAGCTTGGCGCGGTTAGAGACCCAGTACTTC CASSLEASLARLETQYF
NA TRBD1 TRBJ1-1 TRBV15 TGTGCCACCTCCGGGACAGGGGCGGGGAACACTGAAGCTTTCTTT CATSGTGAGNTEAFF
NA NA TRBJ2-6 TRBV2 TGTGCCAGCAGTGAAGTCGGGACTGGGGCCAACGTCCTGACTTTC CASSEVGTGANVLTF
NA TRBD2 TRBJ2-5 TRBV13 TGTGCCAGCAGCTTAGGTTTCCTAGCGGGGGAACGAGAGACCCAGTACTTC CASSLGFLAGERETQYF
NA TRBD2 TRBJ2-3 TRBV11-2 TGTGCCAGCAGCCCTTGGACTAGCGGGAGCACAGATACGCAGTATTTT CASSPWTSGSTDTQYF
once NA TRBJ2-1 TRBV5-1 TGCGCCAGCAGCTTCAGACAGGGAGGGGTCAATGAGCAGTTCTTC CASSFRQGGVNEQFF
NA NA TRBJ2-3 TRBV27 TGTGCCAGCAGAACCTGGACGGTCTCTGGCACAGATACGCAGTATTTT CASRTWTVSGTDTQYF
once NA TRBJ2-3 TRBV19 TGTGCCAGTACCCCGCCCCAGGGTAGGGAGACAGATACGCAGTATTTT CASTPPQGRETDTQYF
NA NA TRBJ1-2 TRBV5-8 TGTGCCAGCAGCCGCCGCGGGACACTACAAACTGGCTACACCTTC CASSRRGTLQTGYTF
NA NA TRBJ2-7 TRBV7-6 TGTGCCAGCAGCTTAGCACCAAGGGCTACGCCAAGAAACCCTGGCGACGAGCAGTACTTC CASSLAPRATPRNPGDEQYF
NA TRBD1 TRBJ2-5 TRBV27 TGTGCCAGCGGGGACCAAAACAGGGGATGGGAGACCCAGTACTTC CASGDQNRGWETQYF
NA TRBD1 TRBJ2-2 TRBV11-3 TGTGCCAGCAGGGGCGGGACAGGGGGTCACACCGGGGAGCTGTTTTTT CASRGGTGGHTGELFF
NA TRBD1 TRBJ2-5 TRBV7-9 TGTGCCAGCAGCCCCGGGACAGGAGAGACCCAGTACTTC CASSPGTGETQYF
NA NA TRBJ1-2 TRBV28 TGTGCCAGCAGGGACACAGGGTTTAGAATAAACTATGGCTACACCTTC CASRDTGFRINYGYTF
NA TRBD1 TRBJ1-5 TRBV2 TGTGCCAGCAGCCAGGGACAGGCCATCAATCAGCCCCAGCATTTT CASSQGQAINQPQHF
once NA TRBJ2-3 TRBV5-1 TGCGCCAGCAGCCCTATCCCTCCAACAGATACGCAGTATTTT CASSPIPPTDTQYF
NA TRBD2 TRBJ2-1 TRBV6-5 TGTGCCAGCAGTTACACTAGCGGGGGCTACAATGAGCAGTTCTTC CASSYTSGGYNEQFF
once NA TRBJ1-2 TRBV6-5 TGTGCCACCCTCCGGGGACCGAACTATGGCTACACCTTC CATLRGPNYGYTF
NA NA TRBJ1-5 TRBV9 TGTGCCAGCAGAGGGGGGCAGTCCTTAGCGGGGTACAATCAGCCCCAGCATTTT CASRGGQSLAGYNQPQHF
NA NA TRBJ1-6 TRBV7-9 TGTGCCAGCAGCTTAGCGGTTGGGAGTTCACCCCTCCACTTT CASSLAVGSSPLHF
NA TRBD1 TRBJ1-6 TRBV5-6 TGTGCCAGCAGTCGGGACAGGGGGAATTCACCCCTCCACTTT CASSRDRGNSPLHF
NA NA TRBJ1-2 TRBV28 TGTGCCAGCAGTTTAAACAAGTATGGCTACACCTTC CASSLNKYGYTF
NA TRBD2 TRBJ2-5 TRBV14 TGTGCCAGCAGCCGGTTCGGAGCGGGGGCTTTCCAGGAGACCCAGTACTTC CASSRFGAGAFQETQYF
NA NA TRBJ1-6 TRBV7-9 TGTGCCAGCAGCTTAGAGGGGGGGCTCCGATCACCCCTCCACTTT CASSLEGGLRSPLHF
once NA TRBJ1-2 TRBV7-9 TGTGCCAGCAGCTCACAGGCGGATGGCTACACCTTC CASSSQADGYTF
NA NA TRBJ2-4 TRBV9 TGTGCCAGCAGCGTAGGGGGGGCCCCTAAAAACATTCAGTACTTC CASSVGGAPKNIQYF
NA NA TRBJ2-7 TRBV6-1 TGTGCCAGCAGTCCCCGACAGGTCCGCTCCTACGAGCAGTACTTC CASSPRQVRSYEQYF